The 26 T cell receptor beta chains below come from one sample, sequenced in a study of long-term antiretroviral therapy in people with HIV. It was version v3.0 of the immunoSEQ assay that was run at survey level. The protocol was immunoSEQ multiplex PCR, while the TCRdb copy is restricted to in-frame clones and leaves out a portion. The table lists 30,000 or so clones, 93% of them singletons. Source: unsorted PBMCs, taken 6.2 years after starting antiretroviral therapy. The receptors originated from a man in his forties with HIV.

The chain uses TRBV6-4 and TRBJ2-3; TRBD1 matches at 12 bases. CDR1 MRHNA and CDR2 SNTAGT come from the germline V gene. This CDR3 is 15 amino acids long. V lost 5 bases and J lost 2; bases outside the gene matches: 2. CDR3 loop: CASSSGQGATDTQYF. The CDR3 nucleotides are TGTGCCAGCAGTTCGGGACAGGGGGCCACAGATACGCAGTATTTT.

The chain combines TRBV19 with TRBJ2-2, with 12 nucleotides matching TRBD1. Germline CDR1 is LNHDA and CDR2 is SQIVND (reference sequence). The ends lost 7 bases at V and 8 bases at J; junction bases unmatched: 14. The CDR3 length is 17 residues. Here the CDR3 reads CASTLSGTGGYPGELFF. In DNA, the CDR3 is TGTGCCAGTACCCTGTCCGGGACAGGGGGCTATCCGGGGGAGCTGTTTTTT.

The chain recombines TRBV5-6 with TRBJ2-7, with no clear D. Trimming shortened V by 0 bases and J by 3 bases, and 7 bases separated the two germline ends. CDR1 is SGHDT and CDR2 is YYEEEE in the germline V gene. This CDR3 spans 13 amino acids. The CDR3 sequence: CASSLAGRYEQYF. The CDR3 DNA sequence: TGTGCCAGCAGCTTGGCAGGCCGCTACGAGCAGTACTTC.

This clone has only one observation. DNA of the CDR3: TGTGCCACCTCCTTCGGGCTAGTCGTGGAGGGTGAGCAGTTCTTC. Its translation: CATSFGLVVEGEQFF. This chain joins TRBV6-1 and TRBJ2-1, with D perhaps matching TRBD2 (6 bases). Trimming took 10 bases from V and 9 from J, leaving 25 bases between them. The CDR3 is 15 amino acids. The germline V gene has CDR1 MNHNS and CDR2 SASEGT.

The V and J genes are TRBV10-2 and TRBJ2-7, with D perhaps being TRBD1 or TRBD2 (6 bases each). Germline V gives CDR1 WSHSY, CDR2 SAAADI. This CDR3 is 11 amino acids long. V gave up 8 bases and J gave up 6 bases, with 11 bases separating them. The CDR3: CASHGGGEQYF. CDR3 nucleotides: TGCGCCAGCCACGGGGGCGGCGAGCAGTACTTC.

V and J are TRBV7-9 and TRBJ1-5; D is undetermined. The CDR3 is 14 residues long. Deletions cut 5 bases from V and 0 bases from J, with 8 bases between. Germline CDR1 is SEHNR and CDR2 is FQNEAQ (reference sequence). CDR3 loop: CASSRGVSNQPQHF. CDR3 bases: TGTGCCAGCAGCCGCGGTGTTAGCAATCAGCCCCAGCATTTT.

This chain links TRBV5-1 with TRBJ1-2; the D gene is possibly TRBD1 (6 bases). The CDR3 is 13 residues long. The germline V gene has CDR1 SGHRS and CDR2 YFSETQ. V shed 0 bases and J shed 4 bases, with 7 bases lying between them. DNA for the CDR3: TGCGCCAGCAGCTTGGACAGGGTCTATGGCTACACCTTC. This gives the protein CASSLDRVYGYTF.

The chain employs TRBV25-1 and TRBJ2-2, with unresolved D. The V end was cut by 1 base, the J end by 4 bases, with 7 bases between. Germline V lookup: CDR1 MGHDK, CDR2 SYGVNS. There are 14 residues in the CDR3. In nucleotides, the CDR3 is TGTGCCAGCAGTGAATTGTTGGGCACCGGGGAGCTGTTTTTT. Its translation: CASSELLGTGELFF.

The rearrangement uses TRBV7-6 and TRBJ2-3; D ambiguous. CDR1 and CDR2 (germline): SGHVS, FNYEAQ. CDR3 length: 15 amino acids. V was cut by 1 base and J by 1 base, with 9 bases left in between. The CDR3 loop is CASSLVGGGTDTQYF. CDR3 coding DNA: TGTGCCAGCAGCTTAGTGGGCGGAGGCACAGATACGCAGTATTTT.

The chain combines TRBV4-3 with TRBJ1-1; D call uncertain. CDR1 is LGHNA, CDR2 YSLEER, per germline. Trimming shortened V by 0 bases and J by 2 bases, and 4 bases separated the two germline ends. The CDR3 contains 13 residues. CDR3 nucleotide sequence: TGCGCCAGCAGCCAAGATCTAAACACTGAAGCTTTCTTT. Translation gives CASSQDLNTEAFF.

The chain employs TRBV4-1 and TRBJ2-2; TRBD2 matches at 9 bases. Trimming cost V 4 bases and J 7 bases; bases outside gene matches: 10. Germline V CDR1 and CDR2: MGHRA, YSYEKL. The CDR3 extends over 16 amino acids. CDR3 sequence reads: CASSPTGAGGFGELFF. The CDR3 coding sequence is TGCGCCAGCAGCCCAACTGGAGCGGGGGGATTCGGGGAGCTGTTTTTT.

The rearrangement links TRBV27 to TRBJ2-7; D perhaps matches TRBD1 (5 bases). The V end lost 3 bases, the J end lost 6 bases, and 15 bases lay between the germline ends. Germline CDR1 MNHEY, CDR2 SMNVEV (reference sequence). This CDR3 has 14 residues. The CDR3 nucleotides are TGTGCCAGCAGTTTGTCCAGGGTGGGCTCCGAGCAGTACTTC. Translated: CASSLSRVGSEQYF.

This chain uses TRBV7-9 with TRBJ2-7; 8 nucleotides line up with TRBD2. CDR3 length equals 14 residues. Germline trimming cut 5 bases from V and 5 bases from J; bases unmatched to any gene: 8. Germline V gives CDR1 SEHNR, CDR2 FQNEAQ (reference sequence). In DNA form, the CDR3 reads TGTGCCAGCAGCGAAGGCAGCGGGAGCCACGAGCAGTACTTC. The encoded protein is CASSEGSGSHEQYF.

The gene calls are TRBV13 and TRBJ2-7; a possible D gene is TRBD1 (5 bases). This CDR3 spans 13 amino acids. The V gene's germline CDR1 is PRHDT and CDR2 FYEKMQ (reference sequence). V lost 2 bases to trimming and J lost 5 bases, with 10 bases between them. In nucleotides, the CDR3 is TGTGCCAGCAGCTTACAGGGCGCGGACGAGCAGTACTTC. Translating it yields CASSLQGADEQYF.

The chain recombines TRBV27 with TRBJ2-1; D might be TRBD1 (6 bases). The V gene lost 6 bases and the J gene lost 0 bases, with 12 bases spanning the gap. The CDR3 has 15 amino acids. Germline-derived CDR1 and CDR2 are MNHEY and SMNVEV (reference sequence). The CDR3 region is CASRGQLRSYNEQFF. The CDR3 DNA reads TGTGCCAGCAGAGGACAGCTCCGCTCCTACAATGAGCAGTTCTTC.

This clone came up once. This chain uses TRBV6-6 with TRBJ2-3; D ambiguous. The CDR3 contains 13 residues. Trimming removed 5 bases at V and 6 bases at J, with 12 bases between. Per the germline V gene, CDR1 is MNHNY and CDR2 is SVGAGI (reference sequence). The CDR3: CASSTLLMDTQYF. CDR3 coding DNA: TGTGCCAGCAGTACCCTACTTATGGATACGCAGTATTTT.

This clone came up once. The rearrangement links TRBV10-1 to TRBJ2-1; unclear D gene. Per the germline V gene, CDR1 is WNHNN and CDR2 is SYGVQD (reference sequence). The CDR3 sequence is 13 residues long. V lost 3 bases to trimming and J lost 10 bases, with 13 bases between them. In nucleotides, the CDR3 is TGCGCCAGCAGTGACCCCCCAGCAAAGGAGCAGTTCTTC. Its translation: CASSDPPAKEQFF.

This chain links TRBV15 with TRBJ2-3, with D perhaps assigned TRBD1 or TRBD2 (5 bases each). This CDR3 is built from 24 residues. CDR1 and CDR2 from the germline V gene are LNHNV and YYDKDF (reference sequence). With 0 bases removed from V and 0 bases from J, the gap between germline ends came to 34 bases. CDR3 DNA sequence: TGTGCCACCAGCAGAGATTTCGTCCCCCCCCATTCTGGGGTCGGGGCTCCTAGCACAGATACGCAGTATTTT. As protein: CATSRDFVPPHSGVGAPSTDTQYF.

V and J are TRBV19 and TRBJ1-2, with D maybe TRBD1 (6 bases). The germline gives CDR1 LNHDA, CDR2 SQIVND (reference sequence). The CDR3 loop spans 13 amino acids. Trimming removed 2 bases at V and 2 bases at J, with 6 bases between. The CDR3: CASSIQGNYGYTF. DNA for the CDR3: TGTGCCAGTAGTATACAGGGGAACTATGGCTACACCTTC.

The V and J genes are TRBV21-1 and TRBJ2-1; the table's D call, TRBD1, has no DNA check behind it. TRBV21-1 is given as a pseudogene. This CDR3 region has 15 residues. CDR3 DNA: TGTGCCAGCAGCAAAGGGGCAGGGACCTACAATGAGCAGTTCTTC. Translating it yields CASSKGAGTYNEQFF.

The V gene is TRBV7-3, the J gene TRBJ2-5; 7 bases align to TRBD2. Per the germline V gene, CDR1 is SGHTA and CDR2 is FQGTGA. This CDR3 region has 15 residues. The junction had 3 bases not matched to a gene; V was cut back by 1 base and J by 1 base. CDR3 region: CASSLIGGGQETQYF. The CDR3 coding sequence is TGTGCCAGCAGCTTAATAGGCGGGGGCCAAGAGACCCAGTACTTC.

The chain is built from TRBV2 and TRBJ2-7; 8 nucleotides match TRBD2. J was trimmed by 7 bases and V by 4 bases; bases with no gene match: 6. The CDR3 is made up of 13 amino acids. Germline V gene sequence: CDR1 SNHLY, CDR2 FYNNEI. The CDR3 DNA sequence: TGTGCCAGCAGTGCAGCGGGGGCCGGGGAGCAGTACTTC. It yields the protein CASSAAGAGEQYF.

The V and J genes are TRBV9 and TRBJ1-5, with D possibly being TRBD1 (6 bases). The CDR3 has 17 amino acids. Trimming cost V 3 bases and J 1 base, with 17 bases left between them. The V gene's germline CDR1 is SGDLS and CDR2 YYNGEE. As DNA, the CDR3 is TGTGCCAGCAGCGACTGCAGGGGTTCAGGGAGCAATCAGCCCCAGCATTTT. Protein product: CASSDCRGSGSNQPQHF.

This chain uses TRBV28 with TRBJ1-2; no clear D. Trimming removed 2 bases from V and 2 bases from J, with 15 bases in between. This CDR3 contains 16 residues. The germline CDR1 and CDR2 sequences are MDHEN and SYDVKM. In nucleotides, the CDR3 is TGTGCCAGCAGTTTACCGCGCGGACTCATAAACTATGGCTACACCTTC. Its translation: CASSLPRGLINYGYTF.

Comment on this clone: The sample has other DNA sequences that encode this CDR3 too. The CDR3 spells CASSSGGGRDNEQFF. CDR3 nucleotides: TGCGCCAGCAGCTCTGGGGGGGGGAGAGACAATGAGCAGTTCTTC. This rearrangement joins TRBV5-1 to TRBJ2-1; 7 nucleotides line up with TRBD2. The V segment lost 3 bases and the J segment 5 bases; nucleotides outside the gene matches: 8. Germline V gene data show CDR1 as SGHRS and CDR2 as YFSETQ. CDR3 length: 15 residues.

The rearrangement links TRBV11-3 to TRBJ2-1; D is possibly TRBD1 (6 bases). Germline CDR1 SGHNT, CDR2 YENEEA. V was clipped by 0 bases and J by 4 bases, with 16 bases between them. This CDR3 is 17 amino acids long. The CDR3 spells CASSLDPGALVYNEQFF. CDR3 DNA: TGTGCCAGCAGCTTAGACCCAGGGGCCCTAGTATACAATGAGCAGTTCTTC.